The rows below give T cell receptor beta chains drawn from one sample of a study of T-cell reconstitution after alpha-beta-depleted transplantation in children. TCRdb redid the calling of the PCR reads with MiXCR, one entry per CDR3 protein. There are approximately 240,000 distinct CDR3 sequences in the sample; roughly 10% occur only once, and under 30% lies in the top ten. Sequencing used PBMCs, obtained before TCRalphabeta/CD19-depleted stem cell transplant. These receptors were collected from a child younger than two with acute myeloid leukemia, due to receive a stem cell transplant. The CDR3 runs from the conserved cysteine through the conserved F or W.

V gene	J gene	CDR3 protein
TRBV7-2	TRBJ1-3	CASSPSRSGNTIYF
TRBV12-3/TRBV12-4	TRBJ2-3	CASSLGGGGVDTQYF
TRBV18	TRBJ1-5	CASSPAGDKPQHF
TRBV7-3	TRBJ2-1	CASSLNFPPTYNEQFF
TRBV7-8	TRBJ1-4	CASSFNRGTGVGEKLFF
TRBV7-2	TRBJ2-3	CASSLELAPRGTQYF
TRBV15	TRBJ1-1	CATSRDRDGAEAFF
TRBV19	TRBJ2-1	CASSTPPSGVGNEQFF
TRBV6-1	TRBJ2-3	CASSRSSGTDTQYF
TRBV12-3/TRBV12-4	TRBJ2-1	CASSFLAGPRSSYNEQFF
TRBV20-1	TRBJ2-5	CSARDRMGKETQYF
TRBV5-1	TRBJ2-7	CASSLAVLPSYEQYF
TRBV7-2	TRBJ1-1	CASSLILNTEAFF
TRBV7-9	TRBJ2-1	CASSALAGESEQFF
TRBV19	TRBJ1-5	CASSIDWGINQPQHF
TRBV12-3/TRBV12-4	TRBJ2-7	CASSILGLAGGREQYF
TRBV29-1	TRBJ1-2	CSAGAGQGNYGYTF
TRBV4-2	TRBJ2-5	CASSPTGQVQETQYF
TRBV3-1	TRBJ2-1	CASSSFGAGGLYNEQFF
TRBV28	TRBJ1-4	CANSRGQGCEKLFF
TRBV10-3	TRBJ1-1	CAISAGTLEAFF
TRBV7-2	TRBJ2-7	CASSAQGALYEQYF
TRBV23-1	TRBJ2-7	CATNTIEQYF
TRBV9	TRBJ1-2	CASSPRTGSGYGYTF
TRBV11-3	TRBJ2-1	CASSLGTSGGSYNEQFF
TRBV6-2/TRBV6-3	TRBJ2-1	CASSYSWTGGRNEQFF
TRBV3-1	TRBJ2-7	CASSQDWTVSEQYF
TRBV7-8	TRBJ2-1	CASSPSRLAGANEQFF
TRBV11-2	TRBJ1-2	CASSLDRVAGEIYGYTF
TRBV20-1	TRBJ2-1	CSASPGLAVYNEQFF
TRBV6-5	TRBJ2-7	CAGSWGFEQYF
TRBV20-1	TRBJ1-5	CSAGARNQPQHF
TRBV28	TRBJ2-1	CASSSTSSNSYNEQFF
TRBV2	TRBJ2-7	CATGGTGVYEQYF
TRBV7-2	TRBJ2-3	CASSPAARAGDTQYF